This T cell receptor beta chain is drawn from a study of identical twins. Study-wide points: Possibly, invariant MAIT and iNKT cells partly confounded zero-insertion analyses. Beta out-of-frame sequences showed weaker excess twin sharing.

TCRdb independently ran MiXCR on the 5' RACE reads; one entry per CDR3 protein. The table has approximately 600,000 distinct CDR3 sequences, 9% to 10% seen once. The CDR3 totals 14 residues. Per the germline V gene, CDR1 is LNHDA and CDR2 is SQIVND (reference sequence). The V gene end was trimmed by 3 bases and the J gene end by 5 bases; junction bases not matched to a gene: 6. Everyone who gave samples was a healthy Caucasian. With regard to this clonotype: Its antigen remains unknown.

This sample also belongs to another study, concerning yellow fever vaccine responses in identical twins. From that report: Twin vaccine T cell responses reportedly seemed partly convergent, partly personalized.

The TCR originated in a young woman in good health. Sequenced material: PBMCs. V is TRBV19 and J is TRBJ1-1, with TRBD1 matching over 7 bases. CDR3 region: CASSMKAGGTEAFF. CDR3 DNA: TGTGCCAGTAGTATGAAGGCAGGGGGGACTGAAGCTTTCTTT.